These 26 T cell receptor beta chains share one sample of origin, sequenced in a study of CD4 and CD8 cells across lung adenocarcinoma regions. TCRdb fed the PCR reads into MiXCR, producing one record per CDR3 protein. The repertoire includes more than 25,000 distinct CDR3 sequences, 53% of them detected once, and 40% to 50% sits in the top ten. The sample taken for sequencing was CD8+ T cells from the center of a lung tumor. These receptors all come from a male donor with lung adenocarcinoma. The CD4 and CD8 labels of this study may be unreliable.

This clonotype was counted at least ten times. The chain joins TRBV6-4 to TRBJ2-1; 8 nucleotides line up with TRBD2. Unmatched junction bases numbered 15, after V lost 6 bases and J lost 8 bases. The CDR3 consists of 16 residues. CDR1 MRHNA and CDR2 SNTAGT come from the germline V gene. The CDR3, as DNA: TGTGCCAGCAGCCCTAGGGGACTAGTCTACCTCGATGAGCAGTTCTTC. Translated: CASSPRGLVYLDEQFF.

At least ten counts were recorded for this clonotype. This chain joins TRBV30 and TRBJ2-4; TRBD1 is a possible D gene (5 bases). The germline V gene encodes CDR1 GTSNPN and CDR2 SVGIG (reference sequence). CDR3 length equals 16 residues. The V end was cut by 1 base, the J end by 0 bases, with 13 bases between. The CDR3 DNA sequence: TGTGCCTGGAGTGGACAGTCCTATCTAGCCAAAAACATTCAGTACTTC. Encoded protein: CAWSGQSYLAKNIQYF.

Points on this clonotype: Mismatch with germline at one junction end may stem from a read error. The V and J genes are TRBV10-3 and TRBJ2-5; D may match TRBD1 or TRBD2 (6 bases each). Germline V CDR1 and CDR2: ENHRY, SYGVKD. The CDR3 runs to 15 residues. The CDR3 coding sequence is TGTGCCACGGGGTACGGGGGCGGTGACCAAGAGACGCAGTACTTC. Its protein product is CATGYGGGDQETQYF.

By sample share, this clonotype is medium-sized. The chain couples TRBV27 to TRBJ2-1; D may be TRBD2 (6 bases). Germline loops: CDR1 MNHEY, CDR2 SMNVEV (reference sequence). The CDR3 consists of 17 residues. Deletions cut 6 bases from V and 1 base from J, with 19 bases between. CDR3 in amino acids: CASSPPFGTGSYNEQFF. The CDR3 region has the DNA TGTGCCAGCAGCCCCCCCTTCGGGACTGGGTCCTACAATGAGCAGTTCTTC.

The V gene is TRBV6-1, the J gene TRBJ2-1; D may be TRBD2 (6 bases). The germline V gene encodes CDR1 MNHNS and CDR2 SASEGT. The germline V and J ends were trimmed by 4 bases and 11 bases, with 24 bases remaining between them. CDR3 length: 16 residues. The CDR3 bases are TGTGCCAGCAGTGGCCCGGAGGGTGTGGGCGGGGATAAGCAGTTCTTC. Translating gives CASSGPEGVGGDKQFF.

In this sample, this clonotype turned up many times. V and J are TRBV6-1 and TRBJ2-1; 9 bases match TRBD1. The DNA end is more similar to TRBJ2-5, so the J call may be wrong. The germline V gene encodes CDR1 MNHNS and CDR2 SASEGT. The CDR3 length is 14 residues. Here the CDR3 DNA reads TGTGCCAGCAGCCCCAGGACAGGGGTAGAGACCCAGTACTTC. Its translation: CASSPRTGVETQYF.

The chain links TRBV6-1 to TRBJ2-1; weak D call: TRBD2 (7 bases). The tail of the sequence fits TRBJ2-7 better, so the J call may be wrong. CDR3 size: 17 residues. Germline V gives CDR1 MNHNS, CDR2 SASEGT. In nucleotides, the CDR3 is TGTGCCAGCAGTGAGCGTTGCGGGGGCCGGGACCAAGATACGCAGTACTTC. Its translation: CASSERCGGRDQDTQYF.

By its share, this clonotype is medium-sized. The V call is TRBV6-1, the J call TRBJ2-7, with TRBD2 matching 10 bases. The CDR3 runs 21 residues. Trimming at V came to 2 bases and at J to 1 base, leaving 20 bases not matched to a gene. Germline loops: CDR1 MNHNS, CDR2 SASEGT. Here the CDR3 DNA reads TGTGCCAGCAGTGAATCGTCTGGGGGCAGGGGACTTAGCGGGGGGTCCTACGAGCAGTACTTC. As protein: CASSESSGGRGLSGGSYEQYF.

This clonotype came up a few times. The chain recombines TRBV4-2 with TRBJ2-1; TRBD2 agrees at 8 bases. Germline V CDR1 and CDR2: LGHNA, YNFKEQ. V trimming: 0 bases; J trimming: 6 bases; junction bases outside the gene matches: 7. The CDR3 totals 16 residues. The CDR3 is CASSQDISGISNEQFF. The CDR3 region has the DNA TGTGCCAGCAGCCAAGATATTAGCGGGATCTCCAATGAGCAGTTCTTC.

A remark on this clonotype: At one end, the junction sequence differs from germline, possibly due to a read error. Here the CDR3 DNA reads TGTGCCAGCAGTTGCAGGGGCCCGGGCCAGCGACCCACAAATACTCAGTATTTC. Translation gives CASSCRGPGQRPTNTQYF. The J gene is TRBJ2-6, the V gene TRBV6-5; D may be TRBD1 (6 bases). This CDR3 is 18 amino acids long. The germline gives CDR1 MNHEY, CDR2 SVGAGI.

This clonotype appeared many times. A much bigger clone sits one base away, suggesting this may be a read error. This sequence joins TRBV27 and TRBJ2-1, with D maybe TRBD1 (6 bases). The germline V gene has CDR1 MNHEY and CDR2 SMNVEV (reference sequence). Trimming pared 2 bases from V and 13 bases from J, leaving 21 bases between. The CDR3 contains 15 residues. In nucleotides, the CDR3 is TGTGCCAGCAGTTTAGACAGGAGCCACGGGGAGACCCAGTTCTTC. It is translated as CASSLDRSHGETQFF.

This chain links TRBV6-5 with TRBJ1-1; 11 nucleotides line up with TRBD1. The CDR3 runs to 16 residues. The germline V gene has CDR1 MNHEY and CDR2 SVGAGI. Losses at the gene ends were 2 bases for V and 4 bases for J; bases not matched to a gene: 6. The CDR3 protein is CASSYGQGALGTEAFF. CDR3 coding DNA: TGTGCCAGCAGTTACGGACAGGGGGCGCTGGGCACTGAAGCTTTCTTT.

This clonotype was counted many times. This chain uses TRBV14 with TRBJ2-1; tentatively, D is TRBD2 (5 bases). This CDR3 comprises 13 residues. The V gene's germline CDR1 is SGHDN and CDR2 FVKESK. V dropped 0 bases and J dropped 9 bases, with 9 bases sitting between them. As DNA, the CDR3 is TGTGCCAGCAGCCAAGATTGGGCGGGTGAGCAGTTCTTC. Its protein product is CASSQDWAGEQFF. The whole variable domain, filled in from reference TRBV14 and TRBJ2-1, reads EAGVTQFPSHSVIEKGQTVTLRCDPISGHDNLYWYRRVMGKEIKFLLHFVKESKQDESGMPNNRFLAERTGGTYSTLKVQPAELEDSGVYFCASSQDWAGEQFFGPGTRLTVL.

This clonotype was detected ten times or more. V gene TRBV7-2 combines with J gene TRBJ2-1, with TRBD1 matching over 9 bases. In germline, CDR1 is SGHTA, CDR2 FQGNSA. The CDR3 has 16 residues. With V trimmed by 1 base and J by 12 bases, 13 bases remained unmatched. Here the CDR3 reads CASSLGRGTGGFVQFF. For the CDR3, the DNA is TGTGCCAGCAGCTTAGGCCGGGGTACAGGGGGCTTTGTGCAGTTCTTC.

The chain recombines TRBV5-1 with TRBJ2-5; 8 bases agree with TRBD2. The germline V gene encodes CDR1 SGHRS and CDR2 YFSETQ. CDR3 length equals 14 residues. Trimming removed 4 bases from V and 4 bases from J; junction bases left unmatched: 6. For the CDR3, the DNA is TGCGCCAGCAGCGACACTAGCGGACTAGAGACCCAGTACTTC. Translation: CASSDTSGLETQYF.

Remarks on this clonotype: The CDR3 end shows no conserved phenylalanine or tryptophan, and so a read error is likely. The DNA is left out, because the CDR3 cannot be placed on it with certainty; the CDR3 is given as TCRdb lists it. The V call is TRBV6-1, the J call TRBJ2-1; the D segment call TRBD2 is taken from the table without a DNA check. The CDR3 totals 18 residues, both ends included. Germline assignment: CDR1 MNHNS and CDR2 SASEGT. CDR3 sequence reads: CASSETWTSGTNEQFFGP.

The chain couples TRBV27 to TRBJ2-5; 8 bases map to TRBD1. The J call is doubtful: the DNA matches TRBJ2-7 better. Per the germline V gene, CDR1 is MNHEY and CDR2 is SMNVEV (reference sequence). The CDR3 contains 16 residues. CDR3 in DNA: TGTGCCAGCAGTCCTGACAGGGGAAGACAACCGTACGAGCAGTACTTC. Its protein product is CASSPDRGRQPYEQYF.

This sequence joins TRBV15 and TRBJ1-1, with no clear D. From germline, CDR1 is LNHNV and CDR2 YYDKDF (reference sequence). The CDR3 is made up of 13 amino acids. The V and J ends lost 1 base and 6 bases respectively, with 9 bases between them. In DNA, the CDR3 is TGTGCCACCAGCAGAGCAACGGTCTCTGAAGCTTTCTTT. Translating it yields CATSRATVSEAFF.

Details on this clonotype: Since the CDR3 does not end with the conserved phenylalanine or tryptophan, this likely comes from a read error. The chain has TRBV5-1 and TRBJ2-1; D may be TRBD2 (6 bases). The J call may be in error: the DNA end matches TRBJ2-4 better. Germline V gene sequence: CDR1 SGHRS, CDR2 YFSETQ. This CDR3 contains 12 residues. The CDR3 loop reads CASSCYREIQYL. As DNA, the CDR3 is TGCGCCAGCAGCTGTTATCGGGAGATTCAGTACTTA.

This chain links TRBV6-5 with TRBJ2-3, with TRBD2 matching 8 bases. V lost 0 bases and J lost 1; bases outside the gene matches: 6. Germline CDR1 is MNHEY and CDR2 is SVGAGI. The CDR3 has 17 residues. The CDR3 DNA sequence: TGTGCCAGCAGTTACTCGAGTGTGCGGGGGGGCACAGATACGCAGTATTTT. Its protein is CASSYSSVRGGTDTQYF.

This clonotype was observed a handful of times. The chain has TRBV6-1 and TRBJ2-1, with 7 bases that match TRBD1. Judging by the DNA end, TRBJ2-7 fits better; the J call may be wrong. The length of the CDR3 is 13 residues. In germline, CDR1 is MNHNS, CDR2 SASEGT. CDR3 residues: CASSSTGSYEQYF. For the CDR3, the DNA is TGTGCCAGCAGCTCGACAGGGAGCTACGAGCAGTACTTC.

With regard to this clonotype: An end of the junction differs from the germline gene, which may be a read error. This chain connects TRBV10-3 to TRBJ2-3; tentatively, D is TRBD2 (5 bases). In germline, CDR1 is ENHRY, CDR2 SYGVKD. The CDR3 consists of 12 residues. The chain's CDR3 is CAGARPTDTQYF. CDR3 bases: TGCGCGGGCGCGCGACCCACAGATACGCAGTACTTT.

About this clonotype itself: One end of the junction fails to match germline, which may point to a read error. The J gene is TRBJ2-4, the V gene TRBV27, with D tentatively TRBD2 (7 bases). The CDR3 is 16 amino acids. The germline CDR1 and CDR2 sequences are MNHEY and SMNVEV (reference sequence). CDR3 residues: CASRGRGGSAKNIQYF. In DNA, the CDR3 is TGTGCCAGCAGGGGGAGGGGGGGGAGTGCCAAAAACATCCAGTACTTC.

The chain links TRBV6-1 to TRBJ2-5; the D call may be TRBD1 or TRBD2 (6 bases each). V was cut by 8 bases and J by 8 bases, with 27 bases left in between. CDR1 and CDR2 from the germline V gene are MNHNS and SASEGT. This CDR3 region has 16 residues. The CDR3, as DNA: TGTGCCAGCGCGGGGCCCGGGGGCGGGGTCCAGGATACCCAGTACTTC. Protein sequence: CASAGPGGGVQDTQYF.

Notes on this clonotype: At one end the junction does not follow the germline gene, possibly because of a read error. The chain combines TRBV6-5 with TRBJ2-3; possibly TRBD1 for D (6 bases). Germline values: CDR1 MNHEY, CDR2 SVGAGI. This CDR3 has 13 amino acids. The CDR3 reads CASSLWDKDMQYF. CDR3 DNA sequence: TGTGCCAGCAGTTTGTGGGACAAAGATATGCAGTACTTT.

This clonotype was observed a few times. The chain employs TRBV4-1 and TRBJ1-1; weak D call: TRBD1 (6 bases). The CDR3 has 14 residues. Germline CDR1 reads MGHRA; CDR2 reads YSYEKL. V shed 4 bases and J shed 7 bases, with 16 bases lying between them. The CDR3 sequence: CASSPGWGAGEAFF. CDR3 coding DNA: TGCGCCAGCAGCCCTGGGTGGGGGGCGGGTGAAGCTTTCTTT.